This entry is about one TCR beta chain. This sample is part of a study of blood T cell repertoires in COVID-19. Study as a whole: Material from acute and convalescent COVID-19 was sourced from the United States, Italy and Spain. The cDNA or gDNA used as material had been derived from T cells, B-cell-depleted T cells, or PBMCs.

Original handling: Scientists estimated how many nucleated cells there were by amplifying reference gene primers. The table came from immunoSEQ multiplex PCR; TCRdb's copy has only in-frame clones and leaves some out. V and J calls plus clone size are reproduced from that table; the DNA served to infer D and trimming. Of almost 200,000 clones listed, less than 90% are singletons. The CDR3 sequence is 18 residues long. Germline trimming cut 2 bases from V and 0 bases from J; bases unmatched to any gene: 3. CDR1 and CDR2 from the germline V gene are SGHTA and FQGNSA. The clonotype originates from a woman in her 70s with acute or convalescent COVID-19. The chain has TRBV7-2 and TRBJ2-6; 11 positions match TRBD2. Sequenced material: peripheral blood. The CDR3 DNA follows: TGTGCCAGCAGCTTAAGGACTAGCGGGCTCTCTGGGGCCAACGTCCTGACTTTC. It encodes CASSLRTSGLSGANVLTF.